These 26 T cell receptor beta chains originate from one sample sequenced in a study of cytotoxic CD8 clonotypes in ibrutinib-treated CLL. The data were produced by immunoSEQ multiplex PCR, yet TCRdb's version contains in-frame clones alone and is incomplete. The sample comprises under 200,000 clones, under 90% of which are singletons, and under 5.5% rests with the top ten. Specimen: PBMCs, collected after 24 months of ibrutinib treatment. The receptors were gathered from a human donor with chronic lymphocytic leukemia.

The chain has TRBV18 and TRBJ2-1; the D gene is possibly TRBD1 (6 bases). This CDR3 is 13 amino acids long. Germline loops: CDR1 KGHSH, CDR2 LQKENI. V was pared by 4 bases and J by 10 bases, with 14 bases between. The CDR3 region is CASSRSGGSEQFF. The CDR3 DNA reads as TGTGCCAGCTCACGGTCTGGGGGCAGCGAGCAGTTCTTC.

The chain uses TRBV10-3 and TRBJ2-3; a weak D match, TRBD2 (5 bases). The CDR3 has 14 amino acids. CDR1 is ENHRY, CDR2 SYGVKD, per germline. V gave up 7 bases and J gave up 6 bases, with 17 bases separating them. CDR3 nucleotide sequence: TGTGCCATCAAACACAGCGGTACGGGGGATACGCAGTATTTT. Its protein is CAIKHSGTGDTQYF.

J is TRBJ1-6 and V is TRBV27, with 7 bases that match TRBD1. V trimming: 10 bases; J trimming: 6 bases; junction bases outside the gene matches: 21. Germline V lookup: CDR1 MNHEY, CDR2 SMNVEV (reference sequence). The CDR3 covers 18 residues. The CDR3 loop is CATGPRGGASLLNSPLHF. CDR3 DNA sequence: TGTGCCACCGGGCCCCGAGGGGGCGCTTCTCTTCTTAATTCACCCCTCCACTTT.

The V gene is TRBV7-2, the J gene TRBJ2-6; 7 nucleotides align to TRBD2. With 5 bases clipped from V and 2 bases from J, the junction kept 6 bases outside the gene matches. Germline V CDR1 and CDR2: SGHTA, FQGNSA. The length of the CDR3 is 16 residues. The CDR3 loop reads CASSRRSGTGANVLTF. The CDR3 region has the DNA TGTGCCAGCAGCCGTAGGAGCGGGACTGGGGCCAACGTCCTGACTTTC.

V usage is TRBV10-2 and J usage is TRBJ2-5; no reliable D call. Between the trimmed V and J ends, which lost 6 bases and 0 bases, there was a span of 8 bases. The CDR3 covers 13 residues. The germline gives CDR1 WSHSY, CDR2 SAAADI. The CDR3 spells CASRPSYQETQYF. DNA of the CDR3: TGCGCCAGCAGGCCTTCGTACCAAGAGACCCAGTACTTC.

This clone was recorded only once. As DNA, the CDR3 is TGCGCCAGCAGTGAGTCAGGCAGAAGGATAGAACCCCAGCATTTT. Amino acid sequence: CASSESGRRIEPQHF. The V and J genes are TRBV10-2 and TRBJ1-5, with unresolved D. Trimming took 0 bases from V and 10 from J, leaving 16 bases between them. The CDR3 is 15 residues long. Germline CDR1 WSHSY, CDR2 SAAADI.

This rearrangement joins TRBV6-5 to TRBJ1-5; no clear D. Germline-derived CDR1 and CDR2 are MNHEY and SVGAGI. CDR3 length: 14 residues. The V end lost 2 bases, the J end lost 6 bases, and 11 bases lay between the germline ends. For the CDR3, the DNA is TGTGCCAGCAGTTACCGGAGGGATGGTCAGCCCCAGCATTTT. Translating gives CASSYRRDGQPQHF.

The rearrangement links TRBV27 to TRBJ1-5; 7 bases align to TRBD1. The V segment lost 6 bases and the J segment 1 base; nucleotides outside the gene matches: 15. Germline CDR1 is MNHEY and CDR2 is SMNVEV (reference sequence). This CDR3 spans 18 amino acids. CDR3 in DNA: TGTGCCAGCAGGGGAAGGACCAGGGGGTATTGGAGCAATCAGCCCCAGCATTTT. Translation: CASRGRTRGYWSNQPQHF.

The chain carries TRBV28 and TRBJ2-7; 7 nucleotides agree with TRBD1. Germline V gene sequence: CDR1 MDHEN, CDR2 SYDVKM. The trim removed 5 bases at V and 5 bases at J, leaving 9 bases unmatched. This CDR3 is 14 amino acids long. Written as DNA, the CDR3 is TGTGCCAGCAGTCCTCACAGGGGTAGGAACGAGCAGTACTTC. Encoded protein: CASSPHRGRNEQYF.

The rearrangement links TRBV9 to TRBJ1-2; TRBD1 is a possible D gene (6 bases). V dropped 4 bases and J dropped 8 bases, with 27 bases sitting between them. This CDR3 is 17 amino acids long. CDR1 is SGDLS and CDR2 is YYNGEE in the germline V gene. The CDR3 region is CASSSEGQGSEVWGYTF. The CDR3 bases are TGTGCCAGCAGCTCTGAGGGGCAGGGGAGTGAAGTGTGGGGCTACACCTTC.

The CDR3 bases are TGTGCCAGCAGTCTGCCTGGGACAGGGGCTAGTAAAGAGACCCAGTACTTC. It specifies CASSLPGTGASKETQYF. This chain uses TRBV28 with TRBJ2-5; 10 bases are a match to TRBD1. With V trimmed by 5 bases and J by 3 bases, 12 bases remained unmatched. The CDR3 has 17 residues. CDR1 and CDR2 (germline): MDHEN, SYDVKM.

This chain connects TRBV30 to TRBJ1-6; TRBD1 is a possible D gene (6 bases). Deletions cut 3 bases from V and 9 bases from J, with 18 bases between. This CDR3 has 15 amino acids. Germline values: CDR1 GTSNPN, CDR2 SVGIG (reference sequence). This chain's CDR3 is CAWSADGGGLSPLHF. For the CDR3, the DNA is TGTGCCTGGAGCGCCGATGGGGGGGGGCTTTCACCCCTCCACTTT.

This clone has at least ten counts. The V call is TRBV30, the J call TRBJ2-2; 8 bases fit TRBD2. The trim removed 0 bases at V and 5 bases at J, leaving 8 bases unmatched. Germline V gene data show CDR1 as GTSNPN and CDR2 as SVGIG (reference sequence). The CDR3 has 16 residues. The DNA for the CDR3 is TGTGCCTGGAGTGTACTAGCGGTGTTTGGGACCGGGGAGCTGTTTTTT. Encoded protein: CAWSVLAVFGTGELFF. The full variable domain, in which reference TRBV30 and TRBJ2-2 provide the parts outside the CDR3, is SQTIHQWPATLVQPVGSPLSLECTVEGTSNPNLYWYRQAAGRGLQLLFYSVGIGQISSEVPQNLSASRPQDRQFILSSKKLLLSDSGFYLCAWSVLAVFGTGELFFGEGSRLTVL.

Here the CDR3 reads CASSFTSGLNTGELFF. The CDR3, as DNA: TGTGCCAGCAGCTTTACTAGCGGACTGAACACCGGGGAGCTGTTTTTT. The chain recombines TRBV11-3 with TRBJ2-2; 8 bases map to TRBD2. Losses at the gene ends were 3 bases for V and 1 base for J; bases not matched to a gene: 4. The CDR3 has 16 residues. Germline V lookup: CDR1 SGHNT, CDR2 YENEEA.

The chain couples TRBV7-9 to TRBJ2-7; possible D gene TRBD1, 5 bases. V gave up 1 base and J gave up 7 bases, with 14 bases separating them. The germline CDR1 and CDR2 sequences are SEHNR and FQNEAQ (reference sequence). This CDR3 region has 14 residues. The CDR3 loop reads CASSLVGPNREQYF. CDR3 bases: TGTGCCAGCAGCTTAGTGGGGCCGAACCGGGAGCAGTACTTC.

With respect to this clone: Distinct nucleotide sequences in the sample also encode this CDR3. This chain links TRBV18 with TRBJ1-1; D is unresolved. Germline V lookup: CDR1 KGHSH, CDR2 LQKENI. With 1 base removed from V and 1 base from J, the gap between germline ends came to 7 bases. The length of the CDR3 is 14 residues. CDR3 sequence reads: CASSPLSENTEAFF. CDR3 DNA sequence: TGTGCCAGCTCACCACTTTCCGAGAACACTGAAGCTTTCTTT.

This clone came up a few times. J is TRBJ1-1 and V is TRBV10-2; a weak D match, TRBD1 (6 bases). The CDR3 runs to 12 residues. The V end lost 9 bases, the J end lost 5 bases, and 13 bases lay between the germline ends. Germline V lookup: CDR1 WSHSY, CDR2 SAAADI. In DNA, the CDR3 is TGCGCCAGTCTGGGTGACAGGACTGAAGCTTTCTTT. This translates into CASLGDRTEAFF.

The chain is built from TRBV7-8 and TRBJ1-1; a weak D match, TRBD1 (5 bases). V lost 3 bases to trimming and J lost 1 base, with 6 bases between them. The germline V gene encodes CDR1 SGHVS and CDR2 FQNEAQ. This CDR3 is built from 13 residues. CDR3 sequence reads: CASSFQGNTEAFF. The CDR3 DNA reads as TGTGCCAGCAGCTTCCAGGGGAACACTGAAGCTTTCTTT.

The rearrangement links TRBV27 to TRBJ1-4, with 9 bases matching TRBD1. With 3 bases clipped from V and 16 bases from J, the junction kept 6 bases outside the gene matches. CDR1 and CDR2 (germline): MNHEY, SMNVEV (reference sequence). CDR3 length: 12 amino acids. As DNA, the CDR3 is TGTGCCAGCAGTTTTACAGGGGGCGCTTCGTTTTTT. This codes for CASSFTGGASFF.

The chain combines TRBV7-2 with TRBJ2-7, with TRBD2 identical over 12 bases. J was trimmed by 0 bases and V by 5 bases; bases with no gene match: 11. Germline-derived CDR1 and CDR2 are SGHTA and FQGNSA. The CDR3 length is 18 residues. CDR3 loop: CASSDTSGRQRYSYEQYF. DNA of the CDR3: TGTGCCAGCAGCGATACTAGCGGGAGGCAACGATACTCCTACGAGCAGTACTTC.

The chain joins TRBV15 to TRBJ1-4; D uncertain. The V gene lost 5 bases and the J gene lost 0 bases, with 16 bases spanning the gap. In germline, CDR1 is LNHNV, CDR2 YYDKDF (reference sequence). This CDR3 is 17 amino acids long. The CDR3: CATSGLLDPPTNEKLFF. The CDR3 DNA is TGTGCCACCAGCGGGTTATTGGACCCCCCAACTAATGAAAAACTGTTTTTT.

The chain uses TRBV28 and TRBJ1-1; D call uncertain. Germline V gives CDR1 MDHEN, CDR2 SYDVKM. The CDR3 has 11 amino acids. Trimming shortened V by 7 bases and J by 5 bases, and 8 bases separated the two germline ends. In DNA form, the CDR3 reads TGTGCCAGCAATGTAGTTACTGAAGCTTTCTTT. Residues: CASNVVTEAFF.

This clone showed up just a few times. The chain links TRBV19 to TRBJ2-7; 12 bases fit TRBD2. Unmatched junction bases numbered 7, after V lost 5 bases and J lost 2 bases. Germline loops: CDR1 LNHDA, CDR2 SQIVND (reference sequence). The CDR3 has 16 residues. CDR3: CASSGELAGGTYEQYF. As DNA, the CDR3 is TGTGCCAGTAGTGGGGAGCTAGCGGGGGGGACCTACGAGCAGTACTTC.

The chain has TRBV7-2 and TRBJ2-3; 12 bases map to TRBD1. Germline V lookup: CDR1 SGHTA, CDR2 FQGNSA. V was pared by 4 bases and J by 7 bases, with 3 bases of the junction left unmatched. The CDR3 has 14 residues. The CDR3 loop is CASSSGTGGNTQYF. The CDR3 region has the DNA TGTGCCAGCAGCTCTGGGACAGGGGGCAATACGCAGTATTTT.

This clone was observed once. V usage is TRBV27 and J usage is TRBJ2-4; D gene ambiguous. Germline V gene sequence: CDR1 MNHEY, CDR2 SMNVEV (reference sequence). The CDR3 contains 14 residues. V gave up 3 bases and J gave up 1 base, with 7 bases separating them. The CDR3 reads CASSFSQAKNIQYF. In DNA form, the CDR3 reads TGTGCCAGCAGTTTCAGCCAGGCCAAAAACATTCAGTACTTC.

This clone was counted only a few times. The chain has TRBV6-5 and TRBJ2-1, with D tentatively TRBD1 (6 bases). Looked up from germline, CDR1 is MNHEY and CDR2 is SVGAGI. V gave up 0 bases and J gave up 5 bases, with 8 bases separating them. The CDR3 length is 14 residues. Here the CDR3 DNA reads TGTGCCAGCAGTTACTCTACAGGGAACAATGAGCAGTTCTTC. Protein: CASSYSTGNNEQFF.